What follows is one T cell receptor beta chain and its context. Its target is not known. These data belong to a study of monozygotic twins with inflammatory bowel disease. Study outcomes and limitations: Possibly reflecting limited power, no difference in repertoire similarity was found between concordant and discordant twins. Subtypes among T cells remained indistinguishable. Inverse Simpson values showed less TCRbeta diversity in IBD patients than in their healthy co-twins.

The CDR3 totals 15 residues. Each sample had eight separate cDNA synthesis reactions. With the 5' RACE reads reprocessed, TCRdb shows one record per CDR3 protein and no DNA. This sample's table has about 380,000 distinct CDR3 sequences. This chain joins TRBV12-3 or TRBV12-4 and TRBJ1-1; TCRdb selects TRBD1, and the lack of DNA leaves this call unchecked. The receptor was isolated from a human donor with ulcerative colitis or Crohn's disease, or a healthy co-twin of an affected twin (not recorded which). The source material was blood. CDR3 protein: CASHETGLPNTEAFF.